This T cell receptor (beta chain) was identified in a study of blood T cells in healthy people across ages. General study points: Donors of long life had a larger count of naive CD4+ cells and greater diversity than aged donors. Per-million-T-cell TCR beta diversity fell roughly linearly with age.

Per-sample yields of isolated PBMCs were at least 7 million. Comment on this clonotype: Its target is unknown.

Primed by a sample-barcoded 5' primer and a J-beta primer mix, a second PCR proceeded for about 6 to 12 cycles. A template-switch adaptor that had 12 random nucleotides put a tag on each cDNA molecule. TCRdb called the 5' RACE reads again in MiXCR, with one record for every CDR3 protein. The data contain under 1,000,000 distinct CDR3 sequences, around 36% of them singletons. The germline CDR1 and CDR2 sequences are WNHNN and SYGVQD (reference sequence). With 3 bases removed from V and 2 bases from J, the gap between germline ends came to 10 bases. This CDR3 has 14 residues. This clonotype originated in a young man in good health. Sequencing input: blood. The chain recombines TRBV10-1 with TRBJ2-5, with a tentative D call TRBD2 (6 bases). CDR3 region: CASSDSGGQETQYF. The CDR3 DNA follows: TGCGCCAGCAGTGATTCCGGGGGTCAAGAGACCCAGTACTTC.